Each of the 12 T cell receptor beta chains below was sequenced from the same sample in a study of T cell responses to AZD1222 COVID-19 vaccine. Using immunoSEQ multiplex PCR, the repertoire was profiled, and TCRdb retains in-frame clones only, with some absent. The data show 100,000 to 120,000 clones, 82% seen once. Sequencing used peripheral blood, obtained on day 0 of AZD1222 vaccination. The receptors come from an adult in good health.

The chain has TRBV30 and TRBJ1-2; D is undetermined. The CDR3 loop spans 13 amino acids. Trimming took 0 bases from V and 11 from J, leaving 16 bases between them. Germline CDR1 and CDR2: GTSNPN and SVGIG (reference sequence). The CDR3 reads CAWSVSRFGVYTF. The DNA of the CDR3 is TGTGCCTGGAGTGTAAGCAGGTTCGGCGTGTACACCTTC.

This chain connects TRBV7-8 to TRBJ1-1, with 8 bases fitting TRBD1. Germline trimming cut 5 bases from V and 3 bases from J; bases unmatched to any gene: 8. The V gene's germline CDR1 is SGHVS and CDR2 FQNEAQ. The CDR3 length is 15 residues. Here the CDR3 DNA reads TGTGCCAGCAGCCTCGACAGGGGCCGTGACACTGAAGCTTTCTTT. Protein product: CASSLDRGRDTEAFF.

The J gene is TRBJ2-3, the V gene TRBV4-1; D might be TRBD2 (6 bases). Germline CDR1 and CDR2: MGHRA and YSYEKL. V lost 3 bases and J lost 0, with 13 bases in between. CDR3 length: 16 residues. DNA for the CDR3: TGCGCCAGCAGCCAGGGGCCGGGGACTAGCACAGATACGCAGTATTTT. Amino acids: CASSQGPGTSTDTQYF.

The chain is built from TRBV6-5 and TRBJ1-2; D is unresolved. Germline-derived CDR1 and CDR2 are MNHEY and SVGAGI. Trimming left V 2 bases short and J 7 bases short, with 14 bases between. This CDR3 contains 14 residues. CDR3 sequence reads: CASSYRPGMSGYTF. The CDR3 DNA is TGTGCCAGCAGTTACCGTCCGGGAATGAGTGGCTACACCTTC.

The chain employs TRBV19 and TRBJ2-2; no firm D call. The V end was cut by 5 bases, the J end by 0 bases, with 13 bases between. CDR1 is LNHDA, CDR2 SQIVND, per germline (reference sequence). This CDR3 has 16 amino acids. CDR3 sequence: CASSPPQFANTGELFF. DNA of the CDR3: TGTGCCAGTAGTCCCCCGCAATTCGCGAACACCGGGGAGCTGTTTTTT.

This chain links TRBV5-4 with TRBJ1-2, with 7 bases that match TRBD1. Germline V gene lookup returns CDR1 SGHNT and CDR2 YYREEE (reference sequence). CDR3 length: 15 amino acids. Trimming at V came to 0 bases and at J to 3 bases, leaving 5 bases not matched to a gene. CDR3 DNA sequence: TGTGCCAGCAGCTTGGGTAAAGGGGGCGACTATGGCTACACCTTC. Residues: CASSLGKGGDYGYTF.

The chain has TRBV7-9 and TRBJ2-1; 8 bases fit TRBD1. This CDR3 has 19 residues. Germline V gene lookup returns CDR1 SEHNR and CDR2 FQNEAQ (reference sequence). V trimming: 2 bases; J trimming: 6 bases; junction bases outside the gene matches: 18. CDR3 nucleotide sequence: TGTGCCAGCAGCTTACCGGCAAACACAGGGGGGTTGGTCGGCAATGAGCAGTTCTTC. Protein: CASSLPANTGGLVGNEQFF. The full variable domain, rest sourced from reference TRBV7-9 and TRBJ2-1, is DTGVSQNPRHKITKRGQNVTFRCDPISEHNRLYWYRQTLGQGPEFLTYFQNEAQLEKSRLLSDRFSAERPKGSFSTLEIQRTEQGDSAMYLCASSLPANTGGLVGNEQFFGPGTRLTVL.

The V gene is TRBV7-2, the J gene TRBJ2-5; D might be TRBD2 (7 bases). This CDR3 has 14 residues. Germline V gene data show CDR1 as SGHTA and CDR2 as FQGNSA. V lost 4 bases to trimming and J lost 5 bases, with 14 bases between them. As DNA, the CDR3 is TGTGCCAGCAGCTGGCGTGGGGGGGCGGAGACCCAGTACTTC. Translating gives CASSWRGGAETQYF.

Of note for this clone: One end of the junction is discordant with germline, which a read error may explain. This chain links TRBV9 with TRBJ2-7; D assignment may be TRBD1 or TRBD2 (5 bases each). The germline V gene encodes CDR1 SGDLS and CDR2 YYNGEE. CDR3 length: 15 amino acids. The CDR3 bases are TGTGCCAGCAGCGTAGTACCGGGGCCGTCCTGCGAGCAGTACTTC. It translates to CASSVVPGPSCEQYF.

This rearrangement joins TRBV7-9 to TRBJ2-3, with D perhaps TRBD2 (6 bases). The CDR3 runs 16 residues. Germline V gives CDR1 SEHNR, CDR2 FQNEAQ (reference sequence). V dropped 4 bases and J dropped 2 bases, with 16 bases sitting between them. In DNA, the CDR3 is TGTGCCAGCAGCTCACTCGGGGGTCACCACACAGATACGCAGTATTTT. Translated, it gives CASSSLGGHHTDTQYF.

The chain has TRBV6-5 and TRBJ2-2; perhaps TRBD1 as D (5 bases). The germline V and J ends were trimmed by 8 bases and 4 bases, with 14 bases remaining between them. This CDR3 spans 14 amino acids. Germline V lookup: CDR1 MNHEY, CDR2 SVGAGI. This CDR3 is CASGHLWTTGELFF. The CDR3 nucleotides are TGTGCCAGCGGACACCTTTGGACCACCGGGGAGCTGTTTTTT.

The CDR3 region has the DNA TGCAGCGTAGCCACACAGGGCGGCAGAGGATATAACTATGGCTACACCTTC. Encoded protein: CSVATQGGRGYNYGYTF. The chain is built from TRBV29-1 and TRBJ1-2; a possible D gene is TRBD1 (6 bases). CDR3 length: 17 amino acids. From germline, CDR1 is SQVTM and CDR2 ANQGSEA. V was shortened by 6 bases and J by 1 base, with 24 bases between the two germline ends.